This TCR beta chain was recorded in a study of blood T cell repertoires in COVID-19. Across the study: Sites in the United States, Italy and Spain provided acute and convalescent COVID-19 samples. Sources were T cells, B-cell-depleted T cells, or PBMCs; the material itself was cDNA or gDNA.

Authors' methods: Estimated nucleated cell counts came from reference gene primer amplification. Sequenced by immunoSEQ multiplex PCR; TCRdb stores in-frame clones only, minus some. The V and J calls and the clone size are those of that table, but D and trimming were determined from the DNA. The sample yields 300,000 to 450,000 clones, around 87% seen once. The germline V gene has CDR1 LNHDA and CDR2 SQIVND (reference sequence). The junction had 3 bases not matched to a gene; V was cut back by 4 bases and J by 3 bases. This CDR3 is built from 15 residues. The TCR sequence derives from a human donor in a cohort sampled during active COVID-19. The sample consisted of peripheral blood. The V call is TRBV19, the J call TRBJ2-3, with TRBD2 identical over 11 bases. The CDR3 loop reads CASSTLAGETDTQYF. Written as DNA, the CDR3 is TGTGCCAGTAGTACACTAGCGGGGGAGACAGATACGCAGTATTTT.